The 27 T cell receptor beta chains presented below share a single source sample, sequenced in a study of vaccination and CD4 T cells after COVID-19. These receptors' antigens are unknown. Treatment defined: approximately 9-day PBMC culture with coronavirus spike peptide pools or control peptides (ViraFEST assay). Scientists ran DNA taken from cultured CD4+ T cells through the Oncomine TCR Beta short-read assay for sequencing. TCRdb used MiXCR to reprocess the PCR reads, holding one entry per CDR3 protein. Of a few thousand distinct CDR3 sequences detected, 43% appear once; the ten largest clones hold approximately 52%. Sequencing was done on a sample of CD4+ T cells from blood, cultured in vitro. The receptors were gathered from a human donor who had recovered from COVID-19.

The chain joins TRBV7-9 to TRBJ1-1; D unclear. V was pared by 1 base and J by 4 bases, with 10 bases between. Germline V gives CDR1 SEHNR, CDR2 FQNEAQ (reference sequence). The CDR3 covers 14 residues. CDR3 amino acids: CASSLGGRSTEAFF. The CDR3 DNA follows: TGTGCCAGCAGCTTAGGCGGACGGAGCACTGAAGCTTTCTTT.

The J gene is TRBJ2-1, the V gene TRBV30; 7 bases map to TRBD1. J gave up 3 bases and V 4 bases, and 3 bases lay outside the gene matches. The CDR3 contains 13 residues. Germline V gene sequence: CDR1 GTSNPN, CDR2 SVGIG (reference sequence). Here the CDR3 DNA reads TGTGCCTGGAACAGGGGAAGCTACAATGAGCAGTTCTTC. Translation: CAWNRGSYNEQFF.

This clonotype has more than one count but fewer than ten. The chain combines TRBV10-3 with TRBJ2-3; 9 bases agree with TRBD1. The germline CDR1 and CDR2 sequences are ENHRY and SYGVKD. CDR3 length equals 15 residues. Unmatched junction bases numbered 11, after V lost 11 bases and J lost 2 bases. The CDR3 region is CASARDRVFTDTQYF. For the CDR3, the DNA is TGTGCCTCCGCCCGGGACAGGGTGTTCACAGATACGCAGTATTTT.

The V and J genes are TRBV25-1 and TRBJ2-1; D is undetermined. The CDR3 length is 14 residues. V was clipped by 1 base and J by 8 bases, with 12 bases between them. Germline CDR1 reads MGHDK; CDR2 reads SYGVNS. CDR3 amino acids: CASSEWATSDEQFF. CDR3 DNA: TGTGCCAGCAGTGAATGGGCTACCAGCGATGAGCAGTTCTTC.

The J gene is TRBJ2-7, the V gene TRBV7-2, with D maybe TRBD2 (6 bases). The CDR3 has 13 amino acids. With 3 bases removed from V and 9 bases from J, the gap between germline ends came to 15 bases. The V gene's germline CDR1 is SGHTA and CDR2 FQGNSA. The CDR3 DNA reads as TGTGCCAGCAGCTTGCGGGAAGGGCGTTCGCAGTACTTC. Translating gives CASSLREGRSQYF.

This clonotype has only a few counts. The chain employs TRBV11-2 and TRBJ2-1; the D is unclear. The tail of the sequence fits TRBJ2-7 better, so the J call may be wrong. This CDR3 spans 11 amino acids. Germline CDR1 SGHAT, CDR2 FQNNGV. The CDR3 DNA reads TGTGCCAGCACCTCGACGTACGAGCAGTACTTC. Translating gives CASTSTYEQYF.

This chain links TRBV7-2 with TRBJ2-5; D ambiguous. Germline lookup yields CDR1 SGHTA and CDR2 FQGNSA. The CDR3 sequence is 13 residues long. The V end lost 7 bases, the J end lost 2 bases, and 11 bases lay between the germline ends. Written as DNA, the CDR3 is TGTGCCAGCACCCTTTTGCTACAAGAGACCCAGTACTTC. Amino acids: CASTLLLQETQYF.

The V and J genes are TRBV5-4 and TRBJ2-3; D possibly corresponds to TRBD1 (6 bases). Between the trimmed V and J ends, which lost 2 bases and 10 bases, there was a span of 14 bases. The CDR3 spans 13 residues. CDR1 and CDR2 (germline): SGHNT, YYREEE (reference sequence). The CDR3 DNA reads as TGTGCCAGCAGCTTATCTTCGGACAGTCCGCAGTATTTT. This gives the protein CASSLSSDSPQYF.

A few counts support this clonotype. The rearrangement links TRBV6-5 to TRBJ2-5; the D is unclear. The ends were cut back, 2 bases at V and 4 bases at J, with 11 bases in the middle. The CDR3 runs 14 residues. Germline V gene data show CDR1 as MNHEY and CDR2 as SVGAGI. CDR3 sequence: CASSYGRFRETQYF. The CDR3 DNA reads TGTGCCAGCAGTTACGGTCGGTTTCGAGAGACCCAGTACTTC.

The V gene is TRBV7-6, the J gene TRBJ2-2; the D call may be TRBD1 or TRBD2 (7 bases each). The CDR3 sequence is 14 residues long. The ends were cut back, 8 bases at V and 3 bases at J, with 13 bases in the middle. The germline gives CDR1 SGHVS, CDR2 FNYEAQ. The CDR3 here is CASFRGGDTGELFF. CDR3 sequence (DNA): TGTGCCAGCTTCAGGGGGGGCGACACCGGGGAGCTGTTTTTT.

This clonotype came up a few times. The chain uses TRBV15 and TRBJ2-1, with 7 bases identical to TRBD1. V was clipped by 5 bases and J by 5 bases; unmatched bases: 9. CDR3 length: 15 residues. Per the germline V gene, CDR1 is LNHNV and CDR2 is YYDKDF (reference sequence). CDR3 protein: CATSLQGTRNNEQFF. The CDR3, as DNA: TGTGCCACCAGCCTACAGGGGACAAGGAACAATGAGCAGTTCTTC.

The rearrangement links TRBV6-1 to TRBJ1-6, with unresolved D. Trimming cost V 2 bases and J 2 bases, with 13 bases left between them. The CDR3 spans 17 residues. Germline V gene lookup returns CDR1 MNHNS and CDR2 SASEGT. The CDR3 is CASSESFGEAYNSPLHF. The CDR3 bases are TGTGCCAGCAGTGAATCTTTTGGGGAGGCCTATAATTCACCCCTCCACTTT.

The rearrangement links TRBV12-3 or TRBV12-4 to TRBJ1-2, with D possibly matching TRBD1 (5 bases). The CDR3 is 12 amino acids. V was clipped by 5 bases and J by 8 bases, with 12 bases between them. CDR3 coding DNA: TGTGCCAGCAGTGATCAGGGAATCGGCTACACCTTC. This encodes CASSDQGIGYTF.

This clonotype has only a few counts. V and J are TRBV20-1 and TRBJ2-2, with D possibly matching TRBD2 (6 bases). The CDR3 extends over 16 amino acids. Germline CDR1 reads DFQATT; CDR2 reads SNEGSKA (reference sequence). V lost 2 bases and J 5 bases, leaving 18 bases between the germline ends. CDR3 in amino acids: CSARSSGTGGTGELFF. The CDR3 nucleotides are TGCAGTGCTAGATCCTCCGGGACTGGAGGAACCGGGGAGCTGTTTTTT.

By proportion, this clonotype is large. The V and J genes are TRBV5-4 and TRBJ2-7, with D possibly called TRBD1 or TRBD2 (5 bases each). This CDR3 has 15 residues. Deletions cut 4 bases from V and 7 bases from J, with 21 bases between. CDR1 and CDR2 from the germline V gene are SGHNT and YYREEE (reference sequence). CDR3 sequence reads: CASSPRPGTTTEQYF. The CDR3 region has the DNA TGTGCCAGCAGCCCTAGGCCTGGGACCACCACGGAGCAGTACTTC. Full variable domain (missing parts from reference TRBV5-4 and TRBJ2-7): ETGVTQSPTHLIKTRGQQVTLRCSSQSGHNTVSWYQQALGQGPQFIFQYYREEENGRGNFPPRFSGLQFPNYSSELNVNALELDDSALYLCASSPRPGTTTEQYFGPGTRLTVT.

By sample share, this clonotype is medium-sized. J is TRBJ2-2 and V is TRBV7-3; 8 bases agree with TRBD1. V lost 6 bases and J lost 3; bases outside the gene matches: 9. The germline V gene encodes CDR1 SGHTA and CDR2 FQGTGA. The CDR3 totals 16 residues. The CDR3 DNA sequence: TGTGCCAGCAGTCCTACCCCAGGGGGCCACACCGGGGAGCTGTTTTTT. Its translation is CASSPTPGGHTGELFF.

The chain combines TRBV6-1 with TRBJ2-7; D might be TRBD2 (7 bases). V was pared by 5 bases and J by 2 bases, with 16 bases between. The CDR3 totals 15 residues. The germline V gene has CDR1 MNHNS and CDR2 SASEGT. CDR3 nucleotide sequence: TGTGCCAGCAGTCCCAGAGGGGGGGGAACCTACGAGCAGTACTTC. Its protein is CASSPRGGGTYEQYF.

This clonotype was seen a handful of times. V gene TRBV24-1 combines with J gene TRBJ2-2, with TRBD1 matching over 9 bases. Unmatched junction bases numbered 5, after V lost 5 bases and J lost 2 bases. This CDR3 region has 16 residues. Germline CDR1 KGHDR, CDR2 SFDVKD. The CDR3 region has the DNA TGTGCCACCAGTGTCGGGACAGGGAAAAACACCGGGGAGCTGTTTTTT. Its protein is CATSVGTGKNTGELFF.

This clonotype was picked up a small number of times. V usage is TRBV7-9 and J usage is TRBJ2-3; 9 bases map to TRBD1. There are 13 residues in the CDR3. CDR1 SEHNR and CDR2 FQNEAQ come from the germline V gene (reference sequence). Trimming cost V 8 bases and J 2 bases; bases outside gene matches: 2. CDR3 bases: TGTGCCAGCTACAGGGGGCTCACAGATACGCAGTATTTT. Translated: CASYRGLTDTQYF.

The chain has TRBV4-3 and TRBJ1-1; D perhaps matches TRBD1 (6 bases). The CDR3 sequence is 17 residues long. The V gene's germline CDR1 is LGHNA and CDR2 YSLEER. Trimming cost V 1 base and J 0 bases, with 15 bases left between them. The CDR3 loop is CASSQGGQRNMNTEAFF. The CDR3 DNA reads TGCGCCAGCAGCCAAGGTGGACAGCGTAACATGAACACTGAAGCTTTCTTT.

This clonotype turned up a few times. The V gene is TRBV7-9, the J gene TRBJ2-3; 7 bases fit TRBD1. The germline V gene has CDR1 SEHNR and CDR2 FQNEAQ (reference sequence). After removal of 7 bases from V and 5 bases from J, the junction contained 6 bases not matched to a gene. This CDR3 has 13 amino acids. The DNA of the CDR3 is TGTGCCAGCAAAGAAAACAGGGGAGATACGCAGTATTTT. Its protein is CASKENRGDTQYF.

This clonotype turned up a few times. The J gene is TRBJ1-2, the V gene TRBV20-1, with 8 bases lining up with TRBD1. Germline CDR1 and CDR2: DFQATT and SNEGSKA (reference sequence). J was trimmed by 5 bases and V by 5 bases; bases with no gene match: 7. The CDR3 consists of 13 residues. The CDR3 loop reads CSASDRGEYGYTF. The CDR3 DNA reads TGCAGTGCTTCCGACAGGGGTGAATATGGCTACACCTTC.

The chain employs TRBV20-1 and TRBJ1-2; D might be TRBD1 (6 bases). The ends were cut back, 0 bases at V and 4 bases at J, with 9 bases in the middle. The CDR3 consists of 13 residues. From germline, CDR1 is DFQATT and CDR2 SNEGSKA (reference sequence). As DNA, the CDR3 is TGCAGTGCTAGAGACAGGGGCTTCTATGGCTACACCTTC. Protein sequence: CSARDRGFYGYTF.

J is TRBJ2-3 and V is TRBV20-1, with D possibly being TRBD2 (5 bases). Per germline, CDR1 DFQATT and CDR2 SNEGSKA (reference sequence). The CDR3 is 15 residues long. V was trimmed by 0 bases and J by 5 bases, leaving 15 bases between them. CDR3 in DNA: TGCAGTGCTAGAGATCGGCGACGAGGGTTAGATACGCAGTATTTT. Protein sequence: CSARDRRRGLDTQYF.

The table lists this clonotype with a few counts. The rearrangement links TRBV7-8 to TRBJ1-1; no clear D gene. CDR1 and CDR2 (germline): SGHVS, FQNEAQ. V was trimmed by 2 bases and J by 4 bases, leaving 14 bases between them. This CDR3 has 15 amino acids. CDR3 bases: TGTGCCAGCAGCTTAAACGTCAGGCTGGTCACTGAAGCTTTCTTT. Protein product: CASSLNVRLVTEAFF.

This CDR3 is CASSYMRGGRGNEQFF. CDR3 nucleotide sequence: TGTGCCAGCAGTTATATGCGGGGGGGTAGGGGCAATGAGCAGTTCTTC. The chain combines TRBV6-5 with TRBJ2-1; 9 nucleotides align to TRBD2. V trimming: 3 bases; J trimming: 6 bases; junction bases outside the gene matches: 9. The length of the CDR3 is 16 residues. Germline assignment: CDR1 MNHEY and CDR2 SVGAGI.

The V gene is TRBV19, the J gene TRBJ2-3, with 7 bases aligning to TRBD2. CDR1 is LNHDA and CDR2 is SQIVND in the germline V gene (reference sequence). The CDR3 is 14 amino acids. J was trimmed by 4 bases and V by 0 bases; bases with no gene match: 1. The CDR3 sequence: CASSIETSSDTQYF. In DNA form, the CDR3 reads TGTGCCAGTAGTATAGAGACTAGCTCAGATACGCAGTATTTT.